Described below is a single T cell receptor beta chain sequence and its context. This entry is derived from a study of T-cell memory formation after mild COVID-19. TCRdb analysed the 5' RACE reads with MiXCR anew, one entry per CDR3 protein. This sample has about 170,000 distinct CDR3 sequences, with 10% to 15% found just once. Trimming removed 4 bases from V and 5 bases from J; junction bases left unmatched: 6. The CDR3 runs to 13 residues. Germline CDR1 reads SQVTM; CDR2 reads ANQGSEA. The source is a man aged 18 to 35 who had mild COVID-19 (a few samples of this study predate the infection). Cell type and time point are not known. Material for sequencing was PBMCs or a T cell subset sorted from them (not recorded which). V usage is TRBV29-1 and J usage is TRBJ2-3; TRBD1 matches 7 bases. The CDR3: CSVVHRGIDTQYF. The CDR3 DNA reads TGCAGCGTTGTCCACAGGGGAATAGATACGCAGTATTTT.